This T cell receptor (beta chain) stems from a study of identical twins. TCRdb called the 5' RACE reads again in MiXCR, with one record for every CDR3 protein. Among some 1,700,000 distinct CDR3 sequences listed, about 30% were seen once. This clonotype was seen more than once but under ten times. V lost 0 bases and J 4 bases, leaving 24 bases between the germline ends. Germline lookup yields CDR1 LGHDT and CDR2 YNNKEL (reference sequence). This CDR3 is built from 20 residues. This chain joins TRBV3-1 and TRBJ2-2; D might be TRBD2 (6 bases). The receptor was isolated from a newborn girl in good health. Sequencing was carried out using cord blood. CDR3 in amino acids: CASSQDTRLAVKKGTGELFF. In DNA, the CDR3 is TGTGCCAGCAGCCAAGATACAAGATTAGCGGTCAAAAAAGGCACCGGGGAGCTGTTTTTT.